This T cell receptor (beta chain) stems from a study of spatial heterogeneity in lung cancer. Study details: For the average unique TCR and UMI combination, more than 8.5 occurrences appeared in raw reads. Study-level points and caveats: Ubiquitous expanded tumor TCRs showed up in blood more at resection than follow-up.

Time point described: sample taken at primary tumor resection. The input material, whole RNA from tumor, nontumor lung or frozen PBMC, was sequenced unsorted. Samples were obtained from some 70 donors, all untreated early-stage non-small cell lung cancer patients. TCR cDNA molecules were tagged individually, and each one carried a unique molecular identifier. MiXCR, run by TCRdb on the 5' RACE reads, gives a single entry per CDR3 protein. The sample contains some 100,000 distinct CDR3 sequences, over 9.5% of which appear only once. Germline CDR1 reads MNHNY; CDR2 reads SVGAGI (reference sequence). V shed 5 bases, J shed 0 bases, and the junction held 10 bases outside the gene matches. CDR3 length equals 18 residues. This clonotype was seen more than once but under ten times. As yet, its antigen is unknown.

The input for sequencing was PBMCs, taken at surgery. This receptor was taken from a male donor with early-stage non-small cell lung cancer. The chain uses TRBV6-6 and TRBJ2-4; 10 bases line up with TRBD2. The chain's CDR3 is CASSQLTSGYLAKNIQYF. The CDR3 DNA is TGTGCCAGCAGTCAGCTGACTAGCGGGTATCTAGCCAAAAACATTCAGTACTTC.